This T cell receptor beta chain was identified during a study of blood T cell repertoires in COVID-19. Study as a whole: Some COVID-19 samples were acute and others convalescent; all came from the United States, Italy and Spain.

Per the authors' pipeline: Reference gene primer amplification gave nucleated cell count estimates. Sequencing was performed with immunoSEQ multiplex PCR; in TCRdb, only in-frame clones are kept and a portion is missing. V, J and clone size are those of that table, while D and trimming were read from the DNA. The sample has roughly 100,000 clones, about 85% seen once. Seattle's cohort entered during active infection and was followed longitudinally. Trimming took 3 bases from V and 4 from J; bases not matched to a gene: 8. The CDR3 sequence is 17 residues long. The germline gives CDR1 SGHRS, CDR2 YFSETQ.

The receptor was isolated from a woman aged 50 to 60 with COVID-19, enrolled during active disease. Sequenced material: peripheral blood. The chain joins TRBV5-1 to TRBJ1-6; TRBD1 aligns across 9 bases. The CDR3 DNA reads TGCGCCAGCAGCTCATTAGAACAGGGGGCGTATAATTCACCCCTCCACTTT. It encodes CASSSLEQGAYNSPLHF.